This T cell receptor (beta chain) was captured in a study of T cells in Graves' hyperthyroidism and ophthalmopathy. General study findings and limits: Appearing also in blood were most of the thyroid clonotypes expanded above 0.001.

The V gene end was trimmed by 4 bases and the J gene end by 2 bases; junction bases not matched to a gene: 11. This CDR3 has 17 residues. Per the germline V gene, CDR1 is SGDLS and CDR2 is YYNGEE. There are a few counts of this clonotype. What it binds is not known. Disease lasting under 3 months, a NOSPECS grade of at least 4, and a Clinical Activity Score of at least 3 were features of the ophthalmopathy patients. Amplified TCR beta CDR3 regions derived from RNA transcripts. The HTBI primer set served for first-round RT-PCR of the TCR CDR3. Each CDR3 protein is one row after TCRdb ran MiXCR on the multiplex PCR reads. This table holds around 370,000 distinct CDR3 sequences, under 20% found once.

The receptor was derived from a man between 18 and 35 years old with Graves' ophthalmopathy. Sequenced input: blood. V and J are TRBV9 and TRBJ2-1, with 8 nucleotides matching TRBD2. The DNA of the CDR3 is TGTGCCAGCAGCCCACCCGGGGGGGGGACCACCTACAATGAGCAGTTCTTC. This translates into CASSPPGGGTTYNEQFF.